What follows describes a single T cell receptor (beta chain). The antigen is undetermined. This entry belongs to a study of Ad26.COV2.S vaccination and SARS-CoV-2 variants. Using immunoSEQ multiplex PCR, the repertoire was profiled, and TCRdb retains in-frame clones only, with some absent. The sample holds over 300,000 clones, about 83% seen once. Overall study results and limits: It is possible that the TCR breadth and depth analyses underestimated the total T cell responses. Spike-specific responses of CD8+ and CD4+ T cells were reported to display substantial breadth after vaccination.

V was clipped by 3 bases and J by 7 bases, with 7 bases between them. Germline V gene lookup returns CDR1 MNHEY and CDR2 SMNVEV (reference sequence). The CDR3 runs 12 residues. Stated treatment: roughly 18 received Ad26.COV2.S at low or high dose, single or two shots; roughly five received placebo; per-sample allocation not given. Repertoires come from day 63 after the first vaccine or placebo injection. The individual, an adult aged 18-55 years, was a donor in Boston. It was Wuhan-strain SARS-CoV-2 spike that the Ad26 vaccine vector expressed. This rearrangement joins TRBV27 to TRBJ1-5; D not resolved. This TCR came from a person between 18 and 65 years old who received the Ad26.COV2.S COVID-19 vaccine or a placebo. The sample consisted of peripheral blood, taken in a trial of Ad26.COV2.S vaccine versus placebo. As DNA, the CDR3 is TGTGCCAGCAGTTTTACGGGACAGCCCCAGCATTTT. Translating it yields CASSFTGQPQHF.